The present TCR beta chain was sequenced within a study of Ad26.COV2.S vaccination and SARS-CoV-2 variants. As for the study in general: Participants got Ad26.COV2.S intramuscularly, once or twice 56 days apart. Findings and limits, study-wide: Similar non-spike TCR breadth was observed in recipients of vaccine and of placebo.

Germline V gene lookup returns CDR1 SGHTA and CDR2 FQGNSA. The CDR3 length is 12 residues. Trimming shortened V by 5 bases and J by 6 bases, and 11 bases separated the two germline ends. The table came from immunoSEQ multiplex PCR; TCRdb's copy has only in-frame clones and leaves some out. Of a few hundred thousand clones in the sample, roughly 90% were seen once. A note on this clone: As yet, its antigen is unknown.

Treatment meaning: around 19 received Ad26.COV2.S at low or high dose, single or two shots; roughly five received placebo; per-sample allocation not given. Repertoires come from day 63 after the first vaccine or placebo injection. Donation came from an adult in Boston who was aged 18-55 years. The specimen comprised peripheral blood, sampled in a trial of Ad26.COV2.S vaccine versus placebo. This clonotype was sampled from a person aged 18-60 years who received the Ad26.COV2.S COVID-19 vaccine or a placebo. The chain is built from TRBV7-2 and TRBJ2-7; D is undetermined. The CDR3 region is CASSALPGEQYF. Written as DNA, the CDR3 is TGTGCCAGCAGCGCACTCCCCGGCGAGCAGTACTTC.